The present entry profiles one T cell receptor (beta chain) with its context. Germline V gene sequence: CDR1 LGHNA, CDR2 YSLEER. The CDR3 runs to 16 residues. V dropped 2 bases and J dropped 8 bases, with 20 bases sitting between them. The sample is drawn from a study of blood T cell repertoires in COVID-19. For the study at large: T cells, B-cell-depleted T cells, or PBMCs provided the cDNA or gDNA that served as material.

Recruited during active infection, patients (from Seattle) were subsequently followed longitudinally. Original methodology: Amplifying reference gene primers gave estimates of nucleated cell counts. Profiling relied on immunoSEQ multiplex PCR, and the TCRdb table lists in-frame clones only, not all of them. The DNA was the basis for D and trimming; V, J and clone size are from that table. This table holds about 210,000 clones, 85% found once. The chain carries TRBV4-3 and TRBJ2-3, with D possibly TRBD2 on 6 matching bases. The origin of this receptor is a woman in her seventies with COVID-19, enrolled during active disease. The sequenced sample was peripheral blood. This CDR3 reads CASSQIGAGLGGTQYF. The CDR3 bases are TGCGCCAGCAGCCAAATCGGGGCAGGGCTGGGAGGTACGCAGTATTTT.